This T cell receptor (beta chain) was documented in a study of CD8+CD57+ T cells in acquired aplastic anemia (dated 2018 in TCRdb). Broadly, across the study: DNA extracted from sorted CD4+ and CD8+ cells had a mean of roughly 3.3 ug, with a range of roughly 0.2 to 27.4 ug. Here is what the overall study found, with its caveats: No significant difference in CD8+ Simpson's diversity was found between patients and healthy controls (P=0.060). Fewer than 30 CD8+ CDR3 sequences were found in both patients and controls but appeared to be highly expressed in patients and within the immunodominant clones of the patients.

As regards this clonotype: No antigen is known for it. One base away there is no much larger clone; base qualities are not given.

From the cysteine through the phenylalanine, the CDR3 covers 12 amino acids. The retained sequence is limited to the CDR3, 36 bases, with the frame set at the first base. V loses 4 bases, J loses 7 bases, and the germline ends lie 8 bases apart. Based on the germline V gene, the CDR1 and CDR2 sequences are ENHRY and SYGVKD. Genomic DNA served as template for TCR beta VDJ combination and CDR3 sequence profiling. TCR repertoire sequencing was run on an Illumina HiSeq 2000. The paper's data handling went like this. Repertoires were assessed using TRBV/TRBJ rearrangement plots, CDR3 size and DJ length profiles, and Simpson's diversity index. The immunodominant clone was defined as the most abundant DNA sequence in deep sequencing data. CDR3 amino acid sequences were checked for sharing across subjects and were also compared against the VDJdb database and published repertoires. TCRdb handled the public reads itself, with Q25 trimming in fastp and clone calling in MiXCR, and kept productive beta chains. When rows share a CDR3 protein, they turn into one entry using the most common DNA and genes. The V and J calls, along with clone size, are taken from TCRdb and not from the paper's own processing. Recorded for this sample are 300,000 or so distinct CDR3 sequences; 55% to 65% of them occurred a single time. The ten top clones hold approximately 8% of the sample.

TCR repertoires of sorted CD4+ and CD8+ blood T cells from severe aplastic anemia patients and healthy subjects were deep-sequenced in the study. Ficoll-Paque density gradient centrifugation was used to isolate peripheral blood mononuclear cells. CD4+ and CD8+ T cells were sorted by FACS or magnetic beads before DNA extraction. This sequence was found in a human donor with severe aplastic anemia or a healthy control (not recorded which). Sequencing was done on a sample of sorted CD4+, CD8+, or CD8+CD57+ T cells (not recorded which) from PBMCs. The chain was built from TRBV10-3 and TRBJ2-1; the D gene cannot be resolved reliably. The CDR3 sequence is CAISAYGNEQFF. Read as DNA, the sequence is TGTGCCATCAGTGCCTATGGGAATGAGCAGTTCTTC.